Detailed here is one T cell receptor (beta chain). Antigen: not known. The data originate from a study of Ad26.COV2.S vaccination and SARS-CoV-2 variants. Treatment of the sample: roughly 20 received Ad26.COV2.S at low or high dose, single or two shots; about 5 received placebo; per-sample allocation not given. Sampling occurred on day 63 after the first vaccine or placebo injection. The data were produced by immunoSEQ multiplex PCR, yet TCRdb's version contains in-frame clones alone and is incomplete. This sample carries a few hundred thousand clones, 85% to 90% of them seen once, and the ten largest clones take around 3.6%. The study's findings and limits: Substantial breadth was reportedly displayed by spike-specific CD8+ and CD4+ T cell responses after vaccination.

The CDR3 sequence is 14 residues long. The V gene lost 5 bases and the J gene lost 1 base, with 11 bases spanning the gap. The V gene's germline CDR1 is LGHDT and CDR2 YNNKEL (reference sequence). J is TRBJ2-5 and V is TRBV3-1 (or the pseudogene TRBV3-2), with no clear D. The source was peripheral blood, collected in a trial of Ad26.COV2.S vaccine versus placebo. The receptor was derived from a person aged 18-60 years who received the Ad26.COV2.S COVID-19 vaccine or a placebo. DNA for the CDR3: TGTGCCAGCAGCAACCGCCACCCCCAAGAGACCCAGTACTTC. Its protein is CASSNRHPQETQYF.